One and the same sample provided the 11 T cell receptor beta chains below, sequenced in a study of blood T cell repertoires in COVID-19. Assay used: immunoSEQ multiplex PCR; TCRdb lists only in-frame clones, some missing. The repertoire holds about 460,000 clones, with roughly nine tenths as singletons. Sequencing was performed on PBMCs or T cells enriched from blood (not recorded which). The receptors here all came from a woman aged 55-75 years who had recovered from COVID-19.

The chain uses TRBV5-4 and TRBJ2-3; 8 positions match TRBD1. The CDR3 is 15 residues long. Germline values: CDR1 SGHNT, CDR2 YYREEE (reference sequence). Germline trimming cut 2 bases from V and 3 bases from J; bases unmatched to any gene: 5. The CDR3 bases are TGTGCCAGCAGCTTAGTCAGGGGGCCTACAGATACGCAGTATTTT. The encoded protein is CASSLVRGPTDTQYF.

Written as DNA, the CDR3 is TGTGCCAGCAGTTTTGGCGGGGAGATTTATGGCTACACCTTC. Translated, it gives CASSFGGEIYGYTF. The rearrangement uses TRBV27 and TRBJ1-2; D ambiguous. Looked up from germline, CDR1 is MNHEY and CDR2 is SMNVEV (reference sequence). The CDR3 totals 14 residues. Trimming took 3 bases from V and 5 from J, leaving 13 bases between them.

A note on this clone: In the same sample, other DNA sequences code for this CDR3. This sequence joins TRBV18 and TRBJ1-4, with D possibly matching TRBD1 (6 bases). V lost 2 bases and J lost 10, with 14 bases in between. Per the germline V gene, CDR1 is KGHSH and CDR2 is LQKENI. CDR3 size: 14 residues. CDR3 bases: TGTGCCAGCTCACCATTAGGGGGTTCGGGAAAACTGTTTTTT. Its translation: CASSPLGGSGKLFF.

J is TRBJ2-7 and V is TRBV6-1; D remains ambiguous. The CDR3 totals 16 residues. V was shortened by 4 bases and J by 2 bases, with 18 bases between the two germline ends. The germline V gene encodes CDR1 MNHNS and CDR2 SASEGT. The CDR3 protein is CASSVPPRRATYEQYF. CDR3 coding DNA: TGTGCCAGCAGTGTCCCCCCGAGGAGAGCAACCTACGAGCAGTACTTC.

The J gene is TRBJ2-7, the V gene TRBV7-2; D possibly corresponds to TRBD2 (5 bases). CDR1 SGHTA and CDR2 FQGNSA come from the germline V gene. Between the trimmed V and J ends, which lost 5 bases and 2 bases, there was a span of 10 bases. The CDR3 totals 13 residues. The CDR3 DNA reads TGTGCCAGCAGCCTGAGCGGACCCTACGAGCAGTACGTC. Translated, it gives CASSLSGPYEQYV.

The chain has TRBV7-9 and TRBJ1-2; TRBD1 matches at 8 bases. The V gene's germline CDR1 is SEHNR and CDR2 FQNEAQ (reference sequence). This CDR3 is 14 amino acids long. Germline trimming cut 4 bases from V and 4 bases from J; bases unmatched to any gene: 5. This chain's CDR3 is CASSSPGQGYGYTF. CDR3 nucleotides: TGTGCCAGCAGCTCACCCGGACAGGGCTATGGCTACACCTTC.

The genes are TRBV9 and TRBJ2-1; D gene uncertain. Germline V lookup: CDR1 SGDLS, CDR2 YYNGEE. V was pared by 4 bases and J by 5 bases, with 7 bases between. The CDR3 is 12 residues long. The CDR3 loop is CASSPHNNEQFF. In nucleotides, the CDR3 is TGTGCCAGCAGCCCACACAACAATGAGCAGTTCTTC.

The chain joins TRBV5-1 to TRBJ2-6, with TRBD1 matching over 7 bases. Germline V CDR1 and CDR2: SGHRS, YFSETQ. This CDR3 is built from 18 residues. The V gene end was trimmed by 4 bases and the J gene end by 0 bases; junction bases not matched to a gene: 10. CDR3 protein: CASSQVPGQHSGANVLTF. The CDR3 DNA reads TGCGCCAGCAGCCAAGTCCCGGGACAGCACTCTGGGGCCAACGTCCTGACTTTC.

The V and J genes are TRBV6-5 and TRBJ1-2; the D gene is possibly TRBD1 (5 bases). The CDR3 covers 13 residues. The germline gives CDR1 MNHEY, CDR2 SVGAGI. V dropped 6 bases and J dropped 7 bases, with 15 bases sitting between them. CDR3 in amino acids: CASRYSGPPGYTF. CDR3 coding DNA: TGTGCCAGCAGGTATTCAGGGCCCCCTGGCTACACCTTC.

J is TRBJ1-1 and V is TRBV5-8; 7 bases match TRBD1. This CDR3 is 16 amino acids long. After removal of 1 base from V and 1 base from J, the junction contained 7 bases not matched to a gene. Per germline, CDR1 SGHTS and CDR2 YDEGEE. CDR3 DNA sequence: TGTGCCAGCAGCTTGTATCAGGGGGATTCGAACACTGAAGCTTTCTTT. Protein: CASSLYQGDSNTEAFF.

The rearrangement joins TRBV5-1 to TRBJ1-6, with TRBD1 matching 8 bases. Germline CDR1 and CDR2: SGHRS and YFSETQ. V shed 0 bases, J shed 10 bases, and the junction held 6 bases outside the gene matches. The CDR3 contains 15 residues. CDR3 sequence: CASSLAGTGNSPLHF. CDR3 coding DNA: TGCGCCAGCAGCTTGGCCGGGACAGGCAACTCACCCCTCCACTTT. Based on the CDR3 plus reference TRBV5-1 and TRBJ1-6, the full variable domain is KAGVTQTPRYLIKTRGQQVTLSCSPISGHRSVSWYQQTPGQGLQFLFEYFSETQRNKGNFPGRFSGRQFSNSRSEMNVSTLELGDSALYLCASSLAGTGNSPLHFGNGTRLTVT.